The 18 T cell receptor beta chains reported below all come from one sample, sequenced in a study of blood T cell repertoires in COVID-19. Sequencing used immunoSEQ multiplex PCR; TCRdb keeps in-frame clones, though not all of them. The sample lists under 200,000 clones; around 85% were seen once. Material for sequencing was peripheral blood. The receptors come from a man between 60 and 70 years old with COVID-19, enrolled during active disease.

The chain links TRBV5-1 to TRBJ1-1; no definite D call. Trimming removed 5 bases from V and 5 bases from J, with 16 bases in between. Germline V gene data show CDR1 as SGHRS and CDR2 as YFSETQ. The CDR3 contains 14 residues. CDR3 DNA sequence: TGCGCCAGCAGTAGTTCTGGGAGTGGAACTGAAGCTTTCTTT. Residues: CASSSSGSGTEAFF.

The chain links TRBV5-1 to TRBJ2-2; 9 bases fit TRBD1. This CDR3 is 13 amino acids long. V shed 2 bases, J shed 9 bases, and the junction held 2 bases outside the gene matches. Germline values: CDR1 SGHRS, CDR2 YFSETQ. The CDR3 DNA is TGCGCCAGCAGCTTAACAGGGGGCCGGGAGCTGTTTTTT. Protein: CASSLTGGRELFF.

The J gene is TRBJ1-1, the V gene TRBV9; the match to TRBD1 covers 7 bases. There are 15 residues in the CDR3. Germline CDR1 and CDR2: SGDLS and YYNGEE. The V segment lost 2 bases and the J segment 10 bases; nucleotides outside the gene matches: 14. The CDR3 loop reads CASSVMTGLRSGAFF. The CDR3 region has the DNA TGTGCCAGCAGCGTGATGACAGGGCTCCGTTCCGGAGCTTTCTTT.

CDR3 DNA sequence: TGTGCCAGCAGTCCCTCAAGGCGGGGAGGAGAGACCCAGTACTTC. This codes for CASSPSRRGGETQYF. J is TRBJ2-5 and V is TRBV28, with D tentatively TRBD2 (6 bases). V lost 5 bases, J lost 4 bases, and 17 bases lay in between. The CDR3 consists of 15 residues. Germline V gene data show CDR1 as MDHEN and CDR2 as SYDVKM.

This clone was counted between two and nine times. The chain employs TRBV7-2 and TRBJ2-1, with 7 positions matching TRBD2. The V gene end was trimmed by 2 bases and the J gene end by 3 bases; junction bases not matched to a gene: 4. Germline V CDR1 and CDR2: SGHTA, FQGNSA. The CDR3 contains 15 residues. The CDR3 loop reads CASSLNGRYYNEQFF. DNA for the CDR3: TGTGCCAGCAGCTTAAACGGGAGGTACTACAATGAGCAGTTCTTC.

This sequence joins TRBV24-1 and TRBJ2-7; TRBD2 aligns across 7 bases. V dropped 5 bases and J dropped 3; count of bases not matched to a gene: 3. The CDR3 sequence is 13 residues long. Germline CDR1 is KGHDR and CDR2 is SFDVKD. The CDR3 DNA reads as TGTGCCACCAGTGTTGGCGGGAGCTACGAGCAGTACTTC. Encoded protein: CATSVGGSYEQYF.

A remark on this clone: Other DNA sequences of this sample code for an identical CDR3. The chain recombines TRBV7-9 with TRBJ1-2, with no clear D. The CDR3 sequence is 14 residues long. Deletions cut 4 bases from V and 4 bases from J, with 13 bases between. Germline CDR1 reads SEHNR; CDR2 reads FQNEAQ (reference sequence). The CDR3 loop reads CASSSLGRSYGYTF. CDR3 DNA: TGTGCCAGCAGCTCCTTGGGCAGATCCTATGGCTACACCTTC.

The V call is TRBV9, the J call TRBJ1-6; D is unresolved. Trimming pared 1 base from V and 10 bases from J, leaving 12 bases between. The CDR3 is made up of 14 amino acids. Germline CDR1 SGDLS, CDR2 YYNGEE. The CDR3 loop reads CASSVLVGESPLHF. CDR3 bases: TGTGCCAGCAGCGTATTGGTCGGGGAGTCACCCCTCCACTTT.

V usage is TRBV2 and J usage is TRBJ1-5; D is unclear. This CDR3 comprises 13 residues. Germline CDR1 and CDR2: SNHLY and FYNNEI. Trimming shortened V by 4 bases and J by 7 bases, and 11 bases separated the two germline ends. The CDR3 protein is CASSVLSVQPQHF. In DNA form, the CDR3 reads TGTGCCAGCAGTGTACTTTCTGTACAGCCCCAGCATTTT. Using reference TRBV2 and TRBJ1-5 for the parts outside the CDR3, the full variable domain is EPEVTQTPSHQVTQMGQEVILRCVPISNHLYFYWYRQILGQKVEFLVSFYNNEISEKSEIFDDQFSVERPDGSNFTLKIRSTKLEDSAMYFCASSVLSVQPQHFGDGTRLSIL.

The chain recombines TRBV30 with TRBJ1-5; no clear D. V lost 2 bases and J lost 1, with 6 bases in between. Germline CDR1 reads GTSNPN; CDR2 reads SVGIG (reference sequence). CDR3 length: 13 residues. CDR3: CAWSLESNQPQHF. CDR3 DNA sequence: TGTGCCTGGAGTTTAGAGAGCAATCAGCCCCAGCATTTT.

This sequence joins TRBV4-3 and TRBJ1-1; no clear D. Germline V CDR1 and CDR2: LGHNA, YSLEER. The CDR3 length is 15 residues. Trimming removed 4 bases at V and 5 bases at J, with 17 bases between. CDR3 loop: CASSLEVSAGTEAFF. CDR3 DNA sequence: TGCGCCAGCAGCCTAGAGGTCTCAGCGGGGACTGAAGCTTTCTTT.

A single count supports this clone. The CDR3 region has the DNA TGTGCCAGCAGCCCGACGGGACTACACTCCTACGAGCAGTACTTC. Encoded protein: CASSPTGLHSYEQYF. This chain links TRBV5-4 with TRBJ2-7, with TRBD2 identical over 7 bases. In germline, CDR1 is SGHNT, CDR2 YYREEE (reference sequence). The CDR3 is 15 amino acids. The V segment lost 4 bases and the J segment 0 bases; nucleotides outside the gene matches: 7.

V usage is TRBV10-2 and J usage is TRBJ1-2; D call uncertain. The CDR3 runs 14 residues. CDR1 is WSHSY, CDR2 SAAADI, per germline. V was pared by 3 bases and J by 6 bases, with 14 bases between. DNA for the CDR3: TGCGCCAGCAGTGACTTCGCGGCTTCCAATGGCTACACCTTC. Protein sequence: CASSDFAASNGYTF.

With regard to this clone: Other DNA sequences in the same sample also yield this CDR3. The V and J genes are TRBV6-1 and TRBJ2-7, with 10 bases fitting TRBD2. The J segment lost 4 bases and the V segment lost 3 bases, leaving 3 bases of the junction unmatched. CDR1 is MNHNS, CDR2 SASEGT, per germline. The CDR3 sequence is 14 residues long. The DNA for the CDR3 is TGTGCCAGCAGTGAGCTAGCGGGAGTGTACGAGCAGTACTTC. Amino acid sequence: CASSELAGVYEQYF.

V and J are TRBV5-6 and TRBJ2-3, with TRBD1 as a possible D gene (6 bases). This CDR3 comprises 15 residues. V shed 7 bases and J shed 1 base, with 16 bases lying between them. The V gene's germline CDR1 is SGHDT and CDR2 YYEEEE. DNA of the CDR3: TGTGCCAGCGCCCAGGGGCGGGCCGGCACAGATACGCAGTATTTT. It translates to CASAQGRAGTDTQYF.

The chain uses TRBV2 and TRBJ1-2, with 9 positions matching TRBD1. This CDR3 is 12 amino acids long. The V and J ends lost 7 bases and 5 bases, in that order; junction bases with no gene match: 2. Looked up from germline, CDR1 is SNHLY and CDR2 is FYNNEI. In DNA, the CDR3 is TGTGCCAGCAAAGGGACAGGGTATGGCTACACCTTC. This sequence encodes CASKGTGYGYTF.

This chain connects TRBV29-1 to TRBJ1-4; TRBD1 is a possible D gene (6 bases). This CDR3 spans 13 amino acids. V gave up 3 bases and J gave up 7 bases, with 12 bases separating them. Germline-derived CDR1 and CDR2 are SQVTM and ANQGSEA. The CDR3 DNA is TGCAGCGTTGAGGGACAAGGTAGTGAAAAACTGTTTTTT. It codes for CSVEGQGSEKLFF.

This chain uses TRBV28 with TRBJ1-5, with 11 nucleotides matching TRBD1. V lost 6 bases, J lost 7 bases, and 8 bases stayed unmatched. The CDR3 is 15 residues long. Per the germline V gene, CDR1 is MDHEN and CDR2 is SYDVKM. This chain's CDR3 is CASRRTGGDLQPQHF. In nucleotides, the CDR3 is TGTGCCAGCAGGCGGACAGGGGGCGATTTGCAGCCCCAGCATTTT.